The clone carrying this TCR beta chain has only a few counts. Its antigen is not identified. The J segment lost 3 bases and the V segment lost 2 bases, leaving 2 bases of the junction unmatched. This CDR3 is built from 14 residues. Per the germline V gene, CDR1 is MDHEN and CDR2 is SYDVKM. Each sample gave at least 6 million isolated PBMCs. This sample is part of a study of blood T cells in healthy people across ages. Study as a whole: There was about one barcoded beta molecule captured by template switching per two T cells.

Findings of the study overall: Estimates drawn from one million T cells were deemed to understate diversity. Naive CD4+ cells and diversity were both higher in long-lived donors than in aged donors.

The authors ran a second PCR of about 6 to 11 cycles using a sample-barcoded 5' primer and a J-beta primer mix. TCRdb independently ran MiXCR on the 5' RACE reads; one entry per CDR3 protein. The data show about 1.4 million distinct CDR3 sequences, around 59% seen once. J is TRBJ1-1 and V is TRBV28; 8 bases line up with TRBD1. The sequenced sample consisted of blood. This receptor was taken from a man younger than 30 in good health. The CDR3 coding sequence is TGTGCCAGCAGTTTACAGGGGGCGGACACTGAAGCTTTCTTT. Amino acids: CASSLQGADTEAFF. Together with reference TRBV28 and TRBJ1-1, the CDR3 gives the full variable domain: DVKVTQSSRYLVKRTGEKVFLECVQDMDHENMFWYRQDPGLGLRLIYFSYDVKMKEKGDIPEGYSVSREKKERFSLILESASTNQTSMYLCASSLQGADTEAFFGQGTRLTVV.